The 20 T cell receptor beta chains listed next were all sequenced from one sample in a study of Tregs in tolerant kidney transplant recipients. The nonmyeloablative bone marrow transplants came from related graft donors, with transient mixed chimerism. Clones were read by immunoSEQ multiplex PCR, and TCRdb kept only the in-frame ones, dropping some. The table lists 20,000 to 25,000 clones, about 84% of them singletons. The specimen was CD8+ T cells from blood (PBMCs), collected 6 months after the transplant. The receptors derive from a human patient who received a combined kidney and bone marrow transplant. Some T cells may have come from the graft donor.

CDR3 nucleotide sequence: TGTGCCAGCTCAGGAGAGCCTGTTCTCACAGATACGCAGTATTTT. This translates into CASSGEPVLTDTQYF. V and J are TRBV18 and TRBJ2-3, with unresolved D. Trimming took off 5 bases at V and 2 bases at J, with 14 bases between the two ends. The CDR3 totals 15 residues. CDR1 and CDR2 from the germline V gene are KGHSH and LQKENI. The variable domain in full, completed from reference TRBV18 and TRBJ2-3, reads NAGVMQNPRHLVRRRGQEARLRCSPMKGHSHVYWYRQLPEEGLKFMVYLQKENIIDESGMPKERFSAEFPKEGPSILRIQQVVRGDSAAYFCASSGEPVLTDTQYFGPGTRLTVL.

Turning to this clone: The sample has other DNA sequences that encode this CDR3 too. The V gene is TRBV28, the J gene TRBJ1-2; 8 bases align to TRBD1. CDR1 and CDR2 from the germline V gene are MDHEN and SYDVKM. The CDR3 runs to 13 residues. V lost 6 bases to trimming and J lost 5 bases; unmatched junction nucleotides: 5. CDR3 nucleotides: TGTGCCAGCAGCCTGACAGGGGCGTATGGCTACACCTTC. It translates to CASSLTGAYGYTF.

The CDR3 is CASSQLQGSSGNTIYF. DNA of the CDR3: TGTGCCAGCAGCCAATTGCAGGGGAGCTCTGGAAACACCATATATTTT. V is TRBV14 and J is TRBJ1-3; perhaps TRBD1 as D (6 bases). This CDR3 has 16 amino acids. Trimming took 2 bases from V and 0 from J, leaving 11 bases between them. The germline V gene encodes CDR1 SGHDN and CDR2 FVKESK.

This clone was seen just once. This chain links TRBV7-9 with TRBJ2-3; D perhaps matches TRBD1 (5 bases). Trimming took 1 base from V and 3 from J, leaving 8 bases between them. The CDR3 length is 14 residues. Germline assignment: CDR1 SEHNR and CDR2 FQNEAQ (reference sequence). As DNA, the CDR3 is TGTGCCAGCAGCTTAGGGGGCCTGACAGATACGCAGTATTTT. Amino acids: CASSLGGLTDTQYF.

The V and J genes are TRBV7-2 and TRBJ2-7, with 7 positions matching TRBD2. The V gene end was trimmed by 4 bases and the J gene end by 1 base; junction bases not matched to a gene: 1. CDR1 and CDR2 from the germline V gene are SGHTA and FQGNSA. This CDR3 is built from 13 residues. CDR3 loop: CASSWGGSYEQYF. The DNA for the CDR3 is TGTGCCAGCAGCTGGGGGGGGTCCTACGAGCAGTACTTC.

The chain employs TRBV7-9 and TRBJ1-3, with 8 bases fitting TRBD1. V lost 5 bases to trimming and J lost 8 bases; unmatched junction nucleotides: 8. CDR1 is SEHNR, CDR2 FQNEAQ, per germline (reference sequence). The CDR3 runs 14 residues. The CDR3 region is CASSRAGGQDTIYF. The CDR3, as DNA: TGTGCCAGCAGCCGGGCAGGGGGCCAAGACACCATATATTTT. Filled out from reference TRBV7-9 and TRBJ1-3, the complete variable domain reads DTGVSQNPRHKITKRGQNVTFRCDPISEHNRLYWYRQTLGQGPEFLTYFQNEAQLEKSRLLSDRFSAERPKGSFSTLEIQRTEQGDSAMYLCASSRAGGQDTIYFGEGSWLTVV.

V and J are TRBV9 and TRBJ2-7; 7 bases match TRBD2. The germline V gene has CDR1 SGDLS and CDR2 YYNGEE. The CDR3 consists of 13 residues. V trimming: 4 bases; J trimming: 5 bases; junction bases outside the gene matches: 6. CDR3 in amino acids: CASSPSAGDEQYF. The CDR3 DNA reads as TGTGCCAGCAGCCCGTCGGCGGGGGACGAGCAGTACTTC.

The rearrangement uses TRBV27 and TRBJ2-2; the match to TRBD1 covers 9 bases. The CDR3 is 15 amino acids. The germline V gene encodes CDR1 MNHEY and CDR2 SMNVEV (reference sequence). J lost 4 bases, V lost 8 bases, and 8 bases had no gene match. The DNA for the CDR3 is TGTGCCAGCGCCAGACAGGGGGTGGGCACCGGGGAGCTGTTTTTT. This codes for CASARQGVGTGELFF.

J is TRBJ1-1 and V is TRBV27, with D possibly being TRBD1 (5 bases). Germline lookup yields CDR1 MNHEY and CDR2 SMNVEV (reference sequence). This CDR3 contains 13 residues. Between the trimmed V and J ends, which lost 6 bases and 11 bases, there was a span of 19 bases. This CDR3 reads CASRTVKDSGAFF. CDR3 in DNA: TGTGCCAGCAGGACAGTAAAAGACTCGGGTGCTTTCTTT.

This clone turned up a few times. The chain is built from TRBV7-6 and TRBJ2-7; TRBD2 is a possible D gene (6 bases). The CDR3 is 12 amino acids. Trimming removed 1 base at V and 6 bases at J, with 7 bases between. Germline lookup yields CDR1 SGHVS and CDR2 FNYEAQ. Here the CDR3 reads CASSLEGGEQYF. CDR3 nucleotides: TGTGCCAGCAGCTTAGAGGGAGGCGAGCAGTACTTC.

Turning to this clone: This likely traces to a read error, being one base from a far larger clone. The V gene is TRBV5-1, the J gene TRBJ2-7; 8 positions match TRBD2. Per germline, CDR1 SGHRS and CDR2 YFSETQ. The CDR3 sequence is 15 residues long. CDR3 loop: CASSAPGGRDYKQYF. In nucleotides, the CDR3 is TGCGCCAGCAGCGCACCGGGAGGGCGGGACTACAAGCAGTACTTC.

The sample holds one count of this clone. The CDR3 DNA follows: TGCAGCGTTGACAGGGGCTACGAGCAGTACTTC. This sequence encodes CSVDRGYEQYF. V and J are TRBV29-1 and TRBJ2-5, with D maybe TRBD1 (6 bases). Gene TRBJ2-7 matches the end of the DNA better, so the J call may be wrong. Per germline, CDR1 SQVTM and CDR2 ANQGSEA. There are 11 residues in the CDR3.

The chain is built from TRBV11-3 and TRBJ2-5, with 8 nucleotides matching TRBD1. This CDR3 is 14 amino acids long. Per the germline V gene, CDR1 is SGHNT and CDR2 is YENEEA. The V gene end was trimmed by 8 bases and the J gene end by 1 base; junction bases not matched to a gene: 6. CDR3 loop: CASVAGGRQETQYF. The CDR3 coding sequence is TGTGCCAGCGTAGCAGGGGGCCGCCAAGAGACCCAGTACTTC.

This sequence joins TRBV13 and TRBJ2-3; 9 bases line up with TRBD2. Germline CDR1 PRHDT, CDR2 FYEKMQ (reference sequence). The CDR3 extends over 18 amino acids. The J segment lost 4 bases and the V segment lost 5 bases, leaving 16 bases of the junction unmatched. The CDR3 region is CASSHTSGGGAPADTQYF. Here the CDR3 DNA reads TGTGCCAGCAGCCATACATCGGGCGGGGGGGCCCCGGCAGATACGCAGTATTTT.

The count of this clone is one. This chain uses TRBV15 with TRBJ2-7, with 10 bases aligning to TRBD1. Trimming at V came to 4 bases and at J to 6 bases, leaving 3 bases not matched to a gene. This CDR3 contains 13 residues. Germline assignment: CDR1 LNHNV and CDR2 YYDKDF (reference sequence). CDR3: CATSTWTGGEQYF. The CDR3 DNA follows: TGTGCCACCAGCACTTGGACAGGGGGCGAGCAGTACTTC.

CDR3 DNA: TGTGCCAGCAGTTTTAACCCAGGGGGCACTGAAGCTTTCTTT. Protein: CASSFNPGGTEAFF. This chain joins TRBV27 and TRBJ1-1, with 7 bases lining up with TRBD1. The junction had 5 bases not matched to a gene; V was cut back by 3 bases and J by 4 bases. The CDR3 is 14 amino acids. CDR1 is MNHEY and CDR2 is SMNVEV in the germline V gene (reference sequence).

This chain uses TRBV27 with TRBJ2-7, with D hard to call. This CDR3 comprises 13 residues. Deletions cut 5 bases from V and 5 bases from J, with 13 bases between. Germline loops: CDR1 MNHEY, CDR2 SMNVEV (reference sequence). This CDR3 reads CASSPLNSHEQYF. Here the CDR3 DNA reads TGTGCCAGCAGTCCCCTTAACTCACACGAGCAGTACTTC.

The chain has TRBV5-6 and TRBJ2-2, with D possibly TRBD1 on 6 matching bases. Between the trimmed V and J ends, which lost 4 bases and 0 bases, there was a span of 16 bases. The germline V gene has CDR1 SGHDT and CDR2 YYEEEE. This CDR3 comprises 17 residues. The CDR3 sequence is CASSRTVGRTNTGELFF. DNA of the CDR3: TGTGCCAGCAGCAGGACAGTGGGCCGGACGAACACCGGGGAGCTGTTTTTT. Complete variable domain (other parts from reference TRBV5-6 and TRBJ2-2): DAGVTQSPTHLIKTRGQQVTLRCSPKSGHDTVSWYQQALGQGPQFIFQYYEEEERQRGNFPDRFSGHQFPNYSSELNVNALLLGDSALYLCASSRTVGRTNTGELFFGEGSRLTVL.

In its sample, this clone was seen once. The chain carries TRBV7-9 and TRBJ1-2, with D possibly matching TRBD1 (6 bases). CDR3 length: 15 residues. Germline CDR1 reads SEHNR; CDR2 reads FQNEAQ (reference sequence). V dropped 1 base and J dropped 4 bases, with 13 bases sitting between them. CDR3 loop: CASSLGLLGGYGYTF. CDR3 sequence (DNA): TGTGCCAGCAGCTTAGGCTTGTTAGGGGGCTATGGCTACACCTTC.

CDR3 in DNA: TGTGCCAGCAGCCCAACAGGGCAAGTGGCCGCCTACGAGCAGTACTTC. This encodes CASSPTGQVAAYEQYF. The genes are TRBV9 and TRBJ2-7; tentatively, D is TRBD1 (6 bases). Germline loops: CDR1 SGDLS, CDR2 YYNGEE. The CDR3 has 16 amino acids. The V end lost 4 bases, the J end lost 2 bases, and 19 bases lay between the germline ends.